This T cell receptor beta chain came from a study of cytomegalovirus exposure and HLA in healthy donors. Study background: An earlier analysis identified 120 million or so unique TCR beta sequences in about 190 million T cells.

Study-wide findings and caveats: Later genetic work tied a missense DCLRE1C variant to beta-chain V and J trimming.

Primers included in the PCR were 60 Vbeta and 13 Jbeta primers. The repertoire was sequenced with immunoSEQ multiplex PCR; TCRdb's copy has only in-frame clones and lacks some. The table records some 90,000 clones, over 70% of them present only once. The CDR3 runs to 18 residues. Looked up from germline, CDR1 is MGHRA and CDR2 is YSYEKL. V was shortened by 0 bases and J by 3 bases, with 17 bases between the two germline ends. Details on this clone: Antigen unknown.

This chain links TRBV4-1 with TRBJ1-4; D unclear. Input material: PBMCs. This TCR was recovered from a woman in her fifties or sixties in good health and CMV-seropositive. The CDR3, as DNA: TGCGCCAGCAGCCAAGACAGGTCATCGGTCACAGCTAATGAAAAACTGTTTTTT. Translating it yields CASSQDRSSVTANEKLFF.